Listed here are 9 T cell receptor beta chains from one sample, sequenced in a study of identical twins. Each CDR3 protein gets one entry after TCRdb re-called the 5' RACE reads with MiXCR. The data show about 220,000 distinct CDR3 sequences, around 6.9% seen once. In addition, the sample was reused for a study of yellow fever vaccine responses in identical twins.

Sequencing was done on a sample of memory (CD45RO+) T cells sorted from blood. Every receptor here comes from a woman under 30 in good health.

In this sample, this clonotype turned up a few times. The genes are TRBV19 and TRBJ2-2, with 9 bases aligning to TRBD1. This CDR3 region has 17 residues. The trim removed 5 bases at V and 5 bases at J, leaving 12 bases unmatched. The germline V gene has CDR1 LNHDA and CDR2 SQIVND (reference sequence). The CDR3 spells CASSEGTGRYRTGELFF. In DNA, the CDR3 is TGTGCCAGTAGTGAGGGGACAGGGCGGTATAGGACCGGGGAGCTGTTTTTT.

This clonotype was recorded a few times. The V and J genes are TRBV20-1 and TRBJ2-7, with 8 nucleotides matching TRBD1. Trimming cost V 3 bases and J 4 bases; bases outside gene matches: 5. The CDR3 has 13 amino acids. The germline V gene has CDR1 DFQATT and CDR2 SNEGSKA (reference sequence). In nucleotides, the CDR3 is TGCAGTGCTAGTCTACAGGGGGGTTACGAGCAGTACTTC. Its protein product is CSASLQGGYEQYF.

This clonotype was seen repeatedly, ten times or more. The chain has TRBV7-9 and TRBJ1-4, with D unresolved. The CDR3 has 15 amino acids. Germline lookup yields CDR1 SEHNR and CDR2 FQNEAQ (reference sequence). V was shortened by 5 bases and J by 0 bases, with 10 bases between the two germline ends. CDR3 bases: TGTGCCAGCAGCCGATACAGATCAACTAATGAAAAACTGTTTTTT. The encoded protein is CASSRYRSTNEKLFF.

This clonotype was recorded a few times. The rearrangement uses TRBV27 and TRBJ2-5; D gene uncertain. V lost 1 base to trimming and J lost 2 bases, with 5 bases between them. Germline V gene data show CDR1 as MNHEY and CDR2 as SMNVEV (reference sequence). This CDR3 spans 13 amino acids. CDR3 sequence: CASSLFKQETQYF. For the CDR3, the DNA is TGTGCCAGCAGTTTATTCAAACAAGAGACCCAGTACTTC.

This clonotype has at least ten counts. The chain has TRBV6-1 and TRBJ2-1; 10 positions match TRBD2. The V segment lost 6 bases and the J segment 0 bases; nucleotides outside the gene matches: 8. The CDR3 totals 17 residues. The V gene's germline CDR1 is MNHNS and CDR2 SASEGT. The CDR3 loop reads CASRPGQRGGSYNEQFF. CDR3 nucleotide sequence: TGTGCCAGCAGACCCGGACAGCGGGGGGGCTCCTACAATGAGCAGTTCTTC.

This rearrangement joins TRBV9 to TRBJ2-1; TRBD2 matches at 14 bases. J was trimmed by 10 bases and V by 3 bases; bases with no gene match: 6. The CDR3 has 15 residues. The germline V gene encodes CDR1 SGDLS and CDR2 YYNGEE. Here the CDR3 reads CASSARLAGGPEQFF. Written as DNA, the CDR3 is TGTGCCAGCAGCGCAAGACTAGCGGGAGGGCCCGAGCAGTTCTTC.

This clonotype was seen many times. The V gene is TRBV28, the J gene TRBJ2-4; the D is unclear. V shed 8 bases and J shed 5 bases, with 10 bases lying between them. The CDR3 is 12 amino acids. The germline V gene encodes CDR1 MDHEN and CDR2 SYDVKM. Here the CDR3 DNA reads TGTGCCAGCGATGATTCGCAAAACATTCAGTACTTC. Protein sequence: CASDDSQNIQYF.

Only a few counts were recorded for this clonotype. The chain's CDR3 is CASTGVRGTDTQYF. In nucleotides, the CDR3 is TGTGCCAGCACCGGCGTCAGGGGGACAGATACGCAGTATTTT. V is TRBV2 and J is TRBJ2-3, with 7 nucleotides matching TRBD1. CDR3 length: 14 residues. Germline V lookup: CDR1 SNHLY, CDR2 FYNNEI. Germline trimming cut 7 bases from V and 3 bases from J; bases unmatched to any gene: 7. The full variable domain, with the rest looked up from reference TRBV2 and TRBJ2-3, is EPEVTQTPSHQVTQMGQEVILRCVPISNHLYFYWYRQILGQKVEFLVSFYNNEISEKSEIFDDQFSVERPDGSNFTLKIRSTKLEDSAMYFCASTGVRGTDTQYFGPGTRLTVL.

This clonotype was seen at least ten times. DNA of the CDR3: TGTGCCAGCAGCCTGACAGGGGCTTCCTACGAGCAGTACTTC. Translated: CASSLTGASYEQYF. V and J are TRBV6-1 and TRBJ2-7; 8 nucleotides line up with TRBD1. V shed 6 bases and J 1 base; nucleotides not matched to a gene: 5. The CDR3 is 14 residues long. Germline assignment: CDR1 MNHNS and CDR2 SASEGT.